This T cell receptor beta chain is drawn from a study of T-cell reconstitution after alpha-beta-depleted transplantation in children. The authors prepared the TCRbeta library with unique molecular identifiers. A single record per CDR3 protein comes from TCRdb applying MiXCR to the PCR reads. The sample contains about 110,000 distinct CDR3 sequences, 10% of which appear only once. At least ten counts were recorded for this clonotype. This TCR derives from a human donor who donated a stem cell graft to a child with acute lymphoblastic leukemia. The sample consisted of PBMCs from the stem cell graft donor, taken from the stem cell graft.

The CDR3 nucleotides are TGCGCCAGCAGCTCGGGACTAGCGGGGGGGCGGGGCACAGATACGCAGTATTTT. Its translation: CASSSGLAGGRGTDTQYF. This chain connects TRBV5-1 to TRBJ2-3; 16 positions match TRBD2. Germline values: CDR1 SGHRS, CDR2 YFSETQ. Trimming removed 3 bases from V and 1 base from J; junction bases left unmatched: 5. The CDR3 extends over 18 amino acids.